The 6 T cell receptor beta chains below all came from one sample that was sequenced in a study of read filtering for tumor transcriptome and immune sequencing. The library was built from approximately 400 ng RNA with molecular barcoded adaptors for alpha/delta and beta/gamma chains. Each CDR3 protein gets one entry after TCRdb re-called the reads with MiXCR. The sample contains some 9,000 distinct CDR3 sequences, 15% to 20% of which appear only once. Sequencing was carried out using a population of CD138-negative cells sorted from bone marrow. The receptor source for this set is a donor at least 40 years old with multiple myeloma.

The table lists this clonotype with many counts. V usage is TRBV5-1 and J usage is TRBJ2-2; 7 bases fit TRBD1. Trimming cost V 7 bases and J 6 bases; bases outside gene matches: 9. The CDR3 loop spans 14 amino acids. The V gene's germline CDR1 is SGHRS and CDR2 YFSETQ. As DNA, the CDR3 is TGCGCCAGCCGCCCGGGACAGACGTCCGGGGAGCTGTTTTTT. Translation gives CASRPGQTSGELFF.

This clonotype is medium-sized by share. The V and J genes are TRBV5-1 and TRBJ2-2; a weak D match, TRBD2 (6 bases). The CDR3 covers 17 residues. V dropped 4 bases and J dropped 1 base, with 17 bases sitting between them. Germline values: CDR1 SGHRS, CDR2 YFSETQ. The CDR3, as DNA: TGCGCCAGCAGCCTTGCCCGGGACTCCTTGAACACCGGGGAGCTGTTTTTT. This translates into CASSLARDSLNTGELFF.

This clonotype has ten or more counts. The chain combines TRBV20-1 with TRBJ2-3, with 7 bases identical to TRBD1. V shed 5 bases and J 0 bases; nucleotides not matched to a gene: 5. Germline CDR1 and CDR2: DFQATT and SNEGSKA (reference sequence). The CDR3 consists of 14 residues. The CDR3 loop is CSAPEGASTDTQYF. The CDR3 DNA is TGCAGTGCTCCAGAGGGGGCTAGCACAGATACGCAGTATTTT.

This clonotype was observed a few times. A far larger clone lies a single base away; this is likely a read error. Here the CDR3 reads CASSYPREPYEQYF. CDR3 nucleotide sequence: TGTGCCAGCAGTTACCCACGAGAACCCTACGAGCAGTACTTC. The chain employs TRBV6-1 and TRBJ2-7; D gene ambiguous. The CDR3 loop spans 14 amino acids. With 5 bases removed from V and 2 bases from J, the gap between germline ends came to 13 bases. Germline CDR1 is MNHNS and CDR2 is SASEGT.

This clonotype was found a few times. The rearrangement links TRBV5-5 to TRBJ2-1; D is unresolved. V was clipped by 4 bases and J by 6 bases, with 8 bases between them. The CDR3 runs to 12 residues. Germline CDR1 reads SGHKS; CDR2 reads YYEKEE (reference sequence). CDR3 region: CASSNFGNEQFF. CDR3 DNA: TGTGCCAGCAGCAATTTTGGCAATGAGCAGTTCTTC.

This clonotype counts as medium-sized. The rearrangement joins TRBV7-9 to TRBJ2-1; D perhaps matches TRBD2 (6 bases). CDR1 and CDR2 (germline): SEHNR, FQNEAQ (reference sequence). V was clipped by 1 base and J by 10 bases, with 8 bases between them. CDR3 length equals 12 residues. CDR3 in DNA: TGTGCCAGCAGCTTAGGGGCGGGGGAGCAGTTCTTC. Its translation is CASSLGAGEQFF.